This TCR beta chain was sequenced for a study of blood T cell repertoires in COVID-19. Across the study: From the United States, Italy and Spain came samples of acute and convalescent COVID-19. PBMCs, B-cell-depleted T cells, or T cells provided the cDNA or gDNA that made up the material.

This table comes from immunoSEQ multiplex PCR, and its TCRdb copy is limited to in-frame clones, with some not included. Counted here are 55,000 to 70,000 clones, about four fifths occurring once; the ten biggest clones make up approximately 4.9%. CDR3 length: 13 amino acids. Deletions cut 6 bases from V and 1 base from J, with 9 bases between. From germline, CDR1 is MNHEY and CDR2 SVGAGI. The chain combines TRBV6-5 with TRBJ1-2; D unclear. Sequencing was done on a sample of peripheral blood. The clonotype was recovered from a human donor in a cohort sampled during active COVID-19. The CDR3 DNA reads as TGTGCCAGCAGGGACTGGAGTAACTATGGCTACACCTTC. Its translation is CASRDWSNYGYTF.